The source of this T cell receptor (beta chain) is a study of blood T cells in healthy people across ages. Findings of the study overall: In long-lived donors, naive CD4+ cell counts and diversity exceeded those of aged donors.

The authors ran a second PCR of about 7 to 12 cycles using a sample-barcoded 5' primer and a J-beta primer mix. Using its own MiXCR run on the 5' RACE reads, TCRdb lists one record per CDR3 protein. The data show 1.5 million to 2 million distinct CDR3 sequences, roughly 30% seen once. Individuals who donated were healthy Caucasians from Russia aged roughly 6 to 90. The authors drew 7.5 to 10 milliliters of peripheral blood from each donor. Remarks on this clonotype: The antigen is undetermined.

This CDR3 spans 14 amino acids. V dropped 4 bases and J dropped 2 bases, with 11 bases sitting between them. The germline gives CDR1 MGHRA, CDR2 YSYEKL. The specimen was blood. This receptor was obtained from a woman aged 25 to 39 in good health. This chain joins TRBV4-1 and TRBJ1-2; D uncertain. In DNA, the CDR3 is TGCGCCAGCAGCCGAACGGACGAAAACTATGGCTACACCTTC. Translated, it gives CASSRTDENYGYTF.